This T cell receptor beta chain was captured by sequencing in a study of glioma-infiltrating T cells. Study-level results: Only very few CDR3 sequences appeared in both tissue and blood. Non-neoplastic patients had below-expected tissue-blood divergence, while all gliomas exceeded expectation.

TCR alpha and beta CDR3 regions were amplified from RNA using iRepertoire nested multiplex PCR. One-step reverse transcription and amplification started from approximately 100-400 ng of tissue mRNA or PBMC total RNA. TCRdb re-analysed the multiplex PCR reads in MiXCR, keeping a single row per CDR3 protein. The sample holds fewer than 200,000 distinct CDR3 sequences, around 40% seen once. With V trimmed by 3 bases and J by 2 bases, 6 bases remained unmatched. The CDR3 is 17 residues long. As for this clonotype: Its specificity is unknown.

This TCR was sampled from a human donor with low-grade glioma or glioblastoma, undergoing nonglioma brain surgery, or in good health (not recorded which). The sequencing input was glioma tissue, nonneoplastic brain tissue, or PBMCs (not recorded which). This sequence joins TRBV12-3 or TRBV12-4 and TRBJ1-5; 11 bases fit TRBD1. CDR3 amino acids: CASSFAGQGAGNQPQHF. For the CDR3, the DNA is TGTGCCAGCAGTTTTGCTGGACAGGGGGCTGGCAATCAGCCCCAGCATTTT.